The rows below give T cell receptor beta chains drawn from one sample of a study of beta chain features in type 1 diabetes. Assay used: immunoSEQ multiplex PCR; TCRdb lists only in-frame clones, some missing. This sample has about half a million clones, with approximately 31% found just once. Sequenced: naive CD4+ T cells from blood. These TCRs come from a man between 18 and 35 years old in good health. Both conserved end residues are part of each CDR3. The order of the fields is J gene, D gene, CDR3 length, clone size, V gene, CDR3 protein, CDR3 DNA. A D gene is named only where the DNA matches it firmly. Expanded clones get a size class; other rows say once, few or many, or leave the size out.

J: TRBJ2-1; D: TRBD2; length: 16; size: NA; V: TRBV2; CDR3: CASSEGLADAYNEQFF; DNA: TGTGCCAGCAGTGAGGGGCTAGCGGACGCCTACAATGAGCAGTTCTTC
J: TRBJ2-3; D: NA; length: 16; size: NA; V: TRBV6-5; CDR3: CASSYSPGEATDTQYF; DNA: TGTGCCAGCAGTTACTCACCGGGGGAAGCCACAGATACGCAGTATTTT
J: TRBJ2-5; D: TRBD2; length: 15; size: few; V: TRBV9; CDR3: CASSVAPLAGETQYF; DNA: TGTGCCAGCAGCGTAGCTCCTCTAGCGGGGGAGACCCAGTACTTC
J: TRBJ2-1; D: NA; length: 14; size: few; V: TRBV4-2; CDR3: CASSQDGPGDEQFF; DNA: TGTGCCAGCAGCCAAGATGGTCCAGGGGATGAGCAGTTCTTC
J: TRBJ2-1; D: NA; length: 11; size: few; V: TRBV20-1; CDR3: CSAGGYNEQFF; DNA: TGCAGTGCAGGGGGTTACAATGAGCAGTTCTTC
J: TRBJ2-2; D: TRBD2; length: 14; size: NA; V: TRBV29-1; CDR3: CSVGEAGYTGELFF; DNA: TGCAGCGTCGGTGAAGCGGGATACACCGGGGAGCTGTTTTTT
J: TRBJ2-7; D: NA; length: 15; size: NA; V: TRBV4-2; CDR3: CASSQRVDSSYEQYF; DNA: TGTGCCAGCAGCCAACGAGTCGATTCCTCCTACGAGCAGTACTTC
J: TRBJ2-7; D: NA; length: 12; size: few; V: TRBV10-3; CDR3: CAIKGRGDEQYF; DNA: TGTGCCATCAAAGGCAGGGGCGACGAGCAGTACTTC
J: TRBJ2-1; D: NA; length: 15; size: NA; V: TRBV2; CDR3: CASSAARGVIGEQFF; DNA: TGTGCCAGCAGTGCTGCCAGGGGCGTTATCGGTGAGCAGTTCTTC
J: TRBJ2-1; D: NA; length: 12; size: NA; V: TRBV2; CDR3: CASSDLYNEQFF; DNA: TGTGCCAGCAGTGATTTGTACAATGAGCAGTTCTTC
J: TRBJ1-2; D: TRBD1; length: 13; size: few; V: TRBV29-1; CDR3: CSANRDRVGGYTF; DNA: TGCAGCGCCAACCGGGACAGGGTTGGAGGCTACACCTTC
J: TRBJ1-1; D: NA; length: 15; size: few; V: TRBV23-1; CDR3: CASSQSEGLNTEAFF; DNA: TGCGCCAGCAGTCAATCGGAGGGCTTGAACACTGAAGCTTTCTTT
J: TRBJ2-1; D: NA; length: 17; size: NA; V: TRBV18; CDR3: CASSPSGGAALYNEQFF; DNA: TGTGCCAGCTCACCCTCTGGGGGAGCCGCTCTCTACAATGAGCAGTTCTTC
J: TRBJ2-1; D: NA; length: 11; size: NA; V: TRBV20-1; CDR3: CSARRADEQFF; DNA: TGCAGTGCCCGGAGGGCCGATGAGCAGTTCTTC